This TCR beta chain emerged from a study of vaccination effects on CD4 cells after COVID-19. Turning to this clone: Its antigen is unknown.

Antigen-specific CD4+ T cells were first expanded with viral peptide pools by the ViraFEST assay and only then sequenced. Once cultured for roughly 10 days, the cells underwent separation to obtain CD4+ T cells. Either the mRNA-1273 or the BNT162b2 vaccine was given to participants as two doses. This CDR3 spans 15 amino acids. The V gene lost 6 bases and the J gene lost 7 bases, with 19 bases spanning the gap. Germline V lookup: CDR1 MNHEY, CDR2 SVGAGI. Produced via immunoSEQ multiplex PCR; TCRdb's table is partial and in-frame only. The data show 20,000 to 25,000 clones, roughly four fifths seen once.

The input for sequencing was CD4+ T cells from PBMCs cultured with SARS-CoV-2 spike peptides, taken after COVID-19 vaccination. This chain links TRBV6-5 with TRBJ1-5; D perhaps matches TRBD1 (5 bases). The receptor's source is a human donor who received a COVID-19 vaccine. Some clones in this sample may be carry-over from other donors' samples. This CDR3 reads CASSETWGGGQPQHF. The CDR3 DNA reads TGTGCCAGCAGCGAGACTTGGGGGGGAGGGCAGCCCCAGCATTTT.